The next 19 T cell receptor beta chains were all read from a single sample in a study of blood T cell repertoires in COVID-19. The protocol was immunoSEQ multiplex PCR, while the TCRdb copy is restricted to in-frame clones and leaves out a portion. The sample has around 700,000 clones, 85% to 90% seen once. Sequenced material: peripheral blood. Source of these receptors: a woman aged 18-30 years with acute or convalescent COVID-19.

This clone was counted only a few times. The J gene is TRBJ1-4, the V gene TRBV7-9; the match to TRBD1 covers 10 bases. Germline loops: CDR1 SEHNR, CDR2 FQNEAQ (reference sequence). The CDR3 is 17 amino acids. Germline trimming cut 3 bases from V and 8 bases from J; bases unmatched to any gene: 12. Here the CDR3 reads CASSFGQGGPVGEKLFF. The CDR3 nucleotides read TGTGCCAGCAGCTTCGGACAGGGGGGCCCGGTTGGGGAAAAACTGTTTTTT.

The CDR3 DNA reads TGCAGTGCTAGTACGTACCGGGGTAATCAGCCCCAGCATTTT. Translating it yields CSASTYRGNQPQHF. The chain links TRBV20-1 to TRBJ1-5; unclear D gene. V was shortened by 3 bases and J by 4 bases, with 13 bases between the two germline ends. The CDR3 is 14 amino acids. Germline CDR1 and CDR2: DFQATT and SNEGSKA (reference sequence).

The CDR3: CAWGSRGKGYTF. Written as DNA, the CDR3 is TGTGCCTGGGGTAGCAGGGGGAAAGGCTACACCTTC. The V call is TRBV30, the J call TRBJ1-2; 7 positions agree with TRBD1. Losses at the gene ends were 5 bases for V and 8 bases for J; bases not matched to a gene: 8. The germline V gene encodes CDR1 GTSNPN and CDR2 SVGIG (reference sequence). This CDR3 region has 12 residues.

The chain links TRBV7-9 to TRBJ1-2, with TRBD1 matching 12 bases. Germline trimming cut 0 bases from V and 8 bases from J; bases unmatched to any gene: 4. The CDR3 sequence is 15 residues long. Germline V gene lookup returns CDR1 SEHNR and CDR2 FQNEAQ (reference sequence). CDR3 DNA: TGTGCCAGCAGCTTAGCGGGACAGGGGGCGCGAGGCTACACCTTC. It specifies CASSLAGQGARGYTF.

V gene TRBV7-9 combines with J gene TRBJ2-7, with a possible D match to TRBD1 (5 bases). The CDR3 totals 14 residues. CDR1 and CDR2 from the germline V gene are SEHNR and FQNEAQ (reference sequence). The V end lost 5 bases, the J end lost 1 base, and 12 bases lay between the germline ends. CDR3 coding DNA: TGTGCCAGCAGCCTCCTAGACAGATCCTACGAGCAGTACTTC. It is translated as CASSLLDRSYEQYF. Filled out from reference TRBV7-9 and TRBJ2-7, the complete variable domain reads DTGVSQNPRHKITKRGQNVTFRCDPISEHNRLYWYRQTLGQGPEFLTYFQNEAQLEKSRLLSDRFSAERPKGSFSTLEIQRTEQGDSAMYLCASSLLDRSYEQYFGPGTRLTVT.

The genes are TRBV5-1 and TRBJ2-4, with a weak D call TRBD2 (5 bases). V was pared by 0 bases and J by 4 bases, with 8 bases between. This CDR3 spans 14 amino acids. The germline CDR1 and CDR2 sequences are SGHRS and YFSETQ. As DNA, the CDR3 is TGCGCCAGCAGCTTGGGACTAAATAAAAACATTCAGTACTTC. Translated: CASSLGLNKNIQYF.

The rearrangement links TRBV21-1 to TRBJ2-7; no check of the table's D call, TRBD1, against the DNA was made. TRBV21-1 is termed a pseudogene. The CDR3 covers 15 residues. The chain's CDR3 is CASSTQPGQFYEQYF. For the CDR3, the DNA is TGTGCCAGCAGCACCCAACCTGGACAGTTCTACGAGCAGTACTTC.

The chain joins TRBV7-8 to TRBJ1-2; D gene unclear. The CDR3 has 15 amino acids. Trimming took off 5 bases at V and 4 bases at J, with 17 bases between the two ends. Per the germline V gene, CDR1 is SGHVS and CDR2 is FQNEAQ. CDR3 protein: CASSPQTGRSYGYTF. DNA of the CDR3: TGTGCCAGCAGCCCGCAAACCGGGAGAAGCTATGGCTACACCTTC.

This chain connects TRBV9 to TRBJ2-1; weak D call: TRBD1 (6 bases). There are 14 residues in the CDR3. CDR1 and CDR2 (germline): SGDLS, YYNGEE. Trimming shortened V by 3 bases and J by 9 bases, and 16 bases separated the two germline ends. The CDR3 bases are TGTGCCAGCAGCGGGTCAAGGGGGTGGGGTGAGCAGTTCTTC. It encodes CASSGSRGWGEQFF.

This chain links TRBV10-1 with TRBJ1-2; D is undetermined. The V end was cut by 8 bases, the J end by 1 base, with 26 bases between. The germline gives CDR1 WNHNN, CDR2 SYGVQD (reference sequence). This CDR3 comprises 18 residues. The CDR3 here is CASSPRGKILRCNYGYTF. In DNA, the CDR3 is TGCGCCAGCTCCCCGCGGGGAAAAATTTTAAGGTGTAACTATGGCTACACCTTC.

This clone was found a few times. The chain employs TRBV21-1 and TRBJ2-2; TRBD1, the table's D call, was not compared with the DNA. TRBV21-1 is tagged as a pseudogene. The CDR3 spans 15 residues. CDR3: CASSKAGGGTGELFF. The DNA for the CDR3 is TGTGCCAGCAGCAAAGCAGGGGGTGGTACCGGGGAGCTGTTTTTT.

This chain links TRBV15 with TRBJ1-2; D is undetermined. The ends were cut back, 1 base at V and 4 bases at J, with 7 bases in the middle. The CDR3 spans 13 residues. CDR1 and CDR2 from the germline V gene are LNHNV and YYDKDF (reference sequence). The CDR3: CATSRVPIYGYTF. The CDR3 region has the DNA TGTGCCACCAGCAGAGTTCCAATCTATGGCTACACCTTC.

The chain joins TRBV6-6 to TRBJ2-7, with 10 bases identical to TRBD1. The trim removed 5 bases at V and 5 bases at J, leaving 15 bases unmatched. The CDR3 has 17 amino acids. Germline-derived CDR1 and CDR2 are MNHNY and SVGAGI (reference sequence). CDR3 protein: CASSRAGRTGGSHEQYF. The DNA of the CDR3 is TGTGCCAGCAGTCGCGCTGGAAGGACAGGGGGTTCTCACGAGCAGTACTTC.

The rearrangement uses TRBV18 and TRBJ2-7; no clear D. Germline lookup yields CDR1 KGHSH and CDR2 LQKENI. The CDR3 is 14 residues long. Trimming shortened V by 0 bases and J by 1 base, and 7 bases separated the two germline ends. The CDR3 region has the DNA TGTGCCAGCTCACCACCGGGCTTATCCTACGAGCAGTACTTC. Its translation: CASSPPGLSYEQYF.

Here the CDR3 reads CASSSPSSGVYNEQFF. Written as DNA, the CDR3 is TGTGCCAGCAGCTCCCCATCTAGCGGGGTGTACAATGAGCAGTTCTTC. This rearrangement joins TRBV7-2 to TRBJ2-1, with 9 bases that match TRBD2. CDR1 and CDR2 (germline): SGHTA, FQGNSA. The CDR3 contains 16 residues. With V trimmed by 4 bases and J by 4 bases, 8 bases remained unmatched.

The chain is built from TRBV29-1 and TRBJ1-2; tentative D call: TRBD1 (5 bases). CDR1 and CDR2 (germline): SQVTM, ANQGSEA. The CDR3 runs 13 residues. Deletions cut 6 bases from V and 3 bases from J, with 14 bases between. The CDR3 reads CSVQTRDYYGYTF. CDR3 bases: TGCAGCGTCCAAACGAGGGACTACTATGGCTACACCTTC.

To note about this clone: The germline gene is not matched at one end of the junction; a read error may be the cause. This CDR3 reads CASSLERVNQPQHF. CDR3 bases: TGTGCCAGCAGCCTAGAACGGGTAAATCAGCCCCAGCATTTT. The chain joins TRBV11-2 to TRBJ1-5; D gene ambiguous. The V gene's germline CDR1 is SGHAT and CDR2 FQNNGV. There are 14 residues in the CDR3. Full variable domain (rest looked up from reference TRBV11-2 and TRBJ1-5): EAGVAQSPRYKIIEKRQSVAFWCNPISGHATLYWYQQILGQGPKLLIQFQNNGVVDDSQLPKDRFSAERLKGVDSTLKIQPAKLEDSAVYLCASSLERVNQPQHFGDGTRLSIL.

CDR3 residues: CAISESRSLGQPNQPQHF. Written as DNA, the CDR3 is TGTGCCATCAGTGAGTCGAGAAGCTTAGGACAGCCTAATCAGCCCCAGCATTTT. The chain employs TRBV10-3 and TRBJ1-5; the D gene is possibly TRBD1 (6 bases). Germline values: CDR1 ENHRY, CDR2 SYGVKD. V gave up 0 bases and J gave up 4 bases, with 19 bases separating them. The CDR3 is 18 amino acids.

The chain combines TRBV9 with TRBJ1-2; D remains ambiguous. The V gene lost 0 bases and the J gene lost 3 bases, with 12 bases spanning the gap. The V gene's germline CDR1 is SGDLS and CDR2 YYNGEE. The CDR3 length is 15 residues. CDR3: CASSVETLEDYGYTF. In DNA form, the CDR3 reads TGTGCCAGCAGCGTAGAAACATTAGAGGACTATGGCTACACCTTC. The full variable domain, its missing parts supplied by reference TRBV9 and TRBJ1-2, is DSGVTQTPKHLITATGQRVTLRCSPRSGDLSVYWYQQSLDQGLQFLIQYYNGEERAKGNILERFSAQQFPDLHSELNLSSLELGDSALYFCASSVETLEDYGYTFGSGTRLTVV.